This is a list of T cell receptor beta chains from one sample in a study of T and B cells in COVID-19 patients. One entry per CDR3 protein results from TCRdb running MiXCR on the multiplex PCR reads. Of under 8,500 distinct CDR3 sequences in the sample, approximately 30% were seen once. The sequenced sample consisted of blood. The receptors here all came from a human donor with active COVID-19. Each CDR3 is given with its conserved first and last residue. The D gene is left open where the match is weak. Rows give clone size only sometimes, using once, few, many, or a class for an expanded clone.

CDR3 protein	CDR3 DNA	clone size	D gene	V gene	J gene
CASSPATGTGTTNEKLFF	TGTGCCAGCAGCCCCGCCACCGGGACAGGGACAACTAATGAAAAACTGTTTTTT	NA	TRBD1	TRBV13	TRBJ1-4
CASSTRTGGQTQYF	TGTGCCAGCAGCACCCGGACAGGGGGCCAAACGCAGTATTTT	NA	TRBD1	TRBV12-3/TRBV12-4	TRBJ2-3
CASSKTGSALGSTEAFF	TGTGCCAGTAGTAAGACAGGGTCGGCGTTGGGATCCACTGAAGCTTTCTTT	few	TRBD1	TRBV19	TRBJ1-1
CASRAEKDTQYF	TGTGCCAGCAGGGCCGAGAAAGACACCCAGTACTTC	NA	NA	TRBV6-2/TRBV6-3	TRBJ2-5
CASSQDVWGNQPQHF	TGTGCCAGCAGCCAAGATGTTTGGGGGAATCAGCCCCAGCATTTT	NA	NA	TRBV11-1	TRBJ1-5
CASSRTGAPTDTQYF	TGTGCCAGCAGCCGTACGGGGGCTCCCACAGATACGCAGTATTTT	medium-sized	NA	TRBV12-3/TRBV12-4	TRBJ2-3
CASSLQGQGGTYNSPLHF	TGTGCCAGCTCACTCCAGGGACAGGGAGGTACCTATAATTCACCCCTCCACTTT	medium-sized	TRBD1	TRBV18	TRBJ1-6
CASSYPGKRLEAFF	TGTGCCAGCAGTTACCCCGGGAAGAGACTTGAAGCTTTCTTT	NA	NA	TRBV6-5	TRBJ1-1
CASRFTDTQYF	TGTGCCAGCAGGTTCACAGATACGCAGTATTTT	NA	NA	TRBV12-3/TRBV12-4	TRBJ2-3
CAISRQAENTIYF	TGTGCCATCAGTCGGCAGGCGGAAAACACCATATATTTT	NA	NA	TRBV10-3	TRBJ1-3
CASSRGSQETQYF	TGTGCCAGCAGCCGGGGCAGCCAAGAGACCCAGTACTTC	medium-sized	NA	TRBV11-1	TRBJ2-5
CASSLITGTDTQYF	TGTGCCAGCAGTTTAATTACAGGCACAGATACGCAGTATTTT	medium-sized	NA	TRBV12-3/TRBV12-4	TRBJ2-3
CATSDQNRGDTGELFF	TGTGCCACCAGTGATCAGAACAGGGGGGACACCGGGGAGCTGTTTTTT	NA	TRBD1	TRBV24-1	TRBJ2-2
CASLRDTLYEQYF	TGTGCCAGCCTCCGGGACACTCTCTACGAGCAGTACTTC	NA	NA	TRBV6-2/TRBV6-3	TRBJ2-7
CANLSDGYTF	TGTGCCAACTTGTCAGATGGCTACACCTTC	few	NA	TRBV6-5	TRBJ1-2
CSARAGTGNTGELFF	TGCAGTGCTAGAGCTGGGACAGGGAACACCGGGGAGCTGTTTTTT	few	TRBD1	TRBV20-1	TRBJ2-2
CASSHTDSPTGELFF	TGCGCCAGCAGCCATACCGACAGTCCCACCGGGGAGCTGTTTTTT	medium-sized	NA	TRBV5-1	TRBJ2-2
CATSDPGRSTDTQYF	TGTGCCACCAGTGATCCGGGACGGAGCACAGATACGCAGTATTTT	NA	NA	TRBV24-1	TRBJ2-3
CASSLEDSYNEQFF	TGTGCCAGCAGTTTGGAGGACAGCTACAATGAGCAGTTCTTC	few	NA	TRBV27	TRBJ2-1
CASSLGRRNTIYF	TGTGCCAGCAGCTTAGGAAGGAGAAACACCATATATTTT	few	NA	TRBV13	TRBJ1-3
CASSPSSETQYF	TGTGCCAGCTCACCCAGTTCGGAGACCCAGTACTTC	medium-sized	NA	TRBV18	TRBJ2-5
CASNPTLSSNQPQHF	TGTGCCAGTAACCCAACATTGTCTAGCAATCAGCCCCAGCATTTT	medium-sized	NA	TRBV12-3/TRBV12-4	TRBJ1-5
CASSYSGRPQFF	TGTGCCAGCAGTTACTCTGGGCGGCCGCAGTTCTTC	few	NA	TRBV6-2/TRBV6-3	TRBJ2-1
CATSRGSGAQETQYF	TGTGCCACCAGCAGAGGTAGCGGGGCCCAAGAGACCCAGTACTTC	medium-sized	TRBD2	TRBV15	TRBJ2-5
CASCTPPVYEQYF	TGTGCCAGCTGTACCCCCCCCGTCTACGAGCAGTACTTC	medium-sized	NA	TRBV6-1	TRBJ2-7
CSARGPSYEQYF	TGCAGCGCCAGGGGGCCGTCCTACGAGCAGTACTTC	medium-sized	TRBD1	TRBV29-1	TRBJ2-7
CASSDYGTGNTGELFF	TGTGCCAGCAGTGACTACGGGACAGGGAACACCGGGGAGCTGTTTTTT	NA	TRBD1	TRBV6-4	TRBJ2-2
CASSEEQDQPQHF	TGTGCCAGCAGTGAAGAACAGGATCAGCCCCAGCATTTT	NA	NA	TRBV6-1	TRBJ1-5
CASSYGLVATDTQYF	TGTGCCAGCAGCTATGGACTAGTCGCCACAGATACGCAGTATTTT	NA	TRBD2	TRBV7-9	TRBJ2-3
CASWPSGPGRFQETQYF	TGTGCCAGCTGGCCCTCAGGACCCGGCCGTTTCCAAGAGACCCAGTACTTC	medium-sized	NA	TRBV6-5	TRBJ2-5
CASSPDTSSYNEQFF	TGTGCCAGCAGTCCGGACACTAGCTCCTACAATGAGCAGTTCTTC	medium-sized	NA	TRBV27	TRBJ2-1
CASSKFRDRGYEQYF	TGTGCCAGTAGTAAATTTCGGGACAGGGGGTACGAGCAGTACTTC	medium-sized	TRBD1	TRBV19	TRBJ2-7
CISVSEAKGAGATYTDTQYF	NA	NA	NA	TRBV7-5	TRBJ2-3
CATSRGPSNYGYTF	TGTGCCACCAGCAGGGGACCCTCAAACTATGGCTACACCTTC	few	NA	TRBV15	TRBJ1-2
CASSLVGGQPQHF	TGTGCCAGCAGCTTAGTCGGGGGGCAGCCCCAGCATTTT	NA	NA	TRBV5-6	TRBJ1-5
CASRGTEIGRAEAFF	TGTGCCAGCAGGGGCACTGAAATTGGGAGGGCTGAAGCTTTCTTT	NA	NA	TRBV5-4	TRBJ1-1
CASSTRTGSETQYF	TGTGCCAGCAGCACCCGGACAGGGTCGGAGACCCAGTACTTC	few	TRBD1	TRBV7-9	TRBJ2-5
CASSEFGVTEQFF	TGTGCCAGCAGTGAATTCGGTGTCACTGAGCAGTTCTTC	medium-sized	NA	TRBV6-1	TRBJ2-1
CSVAGPQDTEAFF	TGCAGCGTCGCGGGACCCCAGGACACTGAAGCTTTCTTT	medium-sized	NA	TRBV29-1	TRBJ1-1
CASSFARGSGELFF	TGTGCCAGCAGCTTTGCCCGGGGCTCGGGGGAGCTGTTTTTT	NA	NA	TRBV5-4	TRBJ2-2
CASSAGSQWQNYGYTF	TGTGCCAGTAGTGCAGGGTCCCAGTGGCAGAACTATGGCTACACCTTC	medium-sized	NA	TRBV19	TRBJ1-2
CASNTTGRTDTQYF	TGTGCCAGCAACACGACAGGGCGGACAGATACGCAGTATTTT	few	NA	TRBV21-1	TRBJ2-3
CASSLSLVTYEQYF	TGTGCCAGCAGCTTAAGCCTGGTTACCTACGAGCAGTACTTC	NA	NA	TRBV7-2	TRBJ2-7
CASSTRESGNTIYF	TGTGCCAGCTCGACGAGGGAGTCTGGAAACACCATATATTTT	medium-sized	NA	TRBV18	TRBJ1-3
CASSYLTGFGNEQFF	TGTGCCAGCAGTTACTTGACAGGGTTCGGCAATGAGCAGTTCTTC	NA	TRBD1	TRBV6-2/TRBV6-3	TRBJ2-1
CSVGSGGDEAFF	TGCAGCGTTGGTTCCGGGGGAGACGAAGCTTTCTTT	medium-sized	NA	TRBV29-1	TRBJ1-1
CSVDGARGVRGGPGETQYF	TGCAGCGTTGATGGGGCCAGGGGAGTGCGAGGGGGGCCGGGGGAGACCCAGTACTTC	few	NA	TRBV29-1	TRBJ2-5
CSARDLWTGGLYF	TGCAGTGCTAGAGATCTCTGGACAGGGGGCCTGTATTTT	NA	TRBD1	TRBV20-1	TRBJ2-3
CATSRGVGDGPASGELFF	TGTGCCACCAGCAGAGGCGTGGGGGACGGCCCCGCTTCCGGGGAGCTGTTTTTT	medium-sized	NA	TRBV15	TRBJ2-2
CASFDTLNTEAFF	TGTGCCAGTTTTGACACTTTGAACACTGAAGCTTTCTTT	NA	NA	TRBV19	TRBJ1-1
CSHTGQGVWETQYF	TGCAGCCACACGGGACAGGGTGTTTGGGAGACCCAGTACTTC	medium-sized	TRBD1	TRBV29-1	TRBJ2-5
CASSFPGQGRDGYTF	TGTGCCAGCAGTTTCCCCGGACAGGGACGAGATGGCTACACCTTC	NA	TRBD1	TRBV6-6	TRBJ1-2
CASSPQGLVTGELFF	TGTGCCAGCAGTCCACAGGGTTTGGTCACCGGGGAGCTGTTTTTT	NA	NA	TRBV11-1	TRBJ2-2
CASRLTGGTSKAKNIQYF	TGTGCCAGCAGGTTGACAGGGGGCACGTCTAAGGCCAAAAACATTCAGTACTTC	once	TRBD1	TRBV7-2	TRBJ2-4
CASSERGSGVSYYEQFF	TGTGCCAGCAGTGAAAGGGGTAGCGGGGTATCCTACTATGAGCAGTTCTTC	few	TRBD2	TRBV6-1	TRBJ2-1
CASSLNWGAGEQYF	TGTGCCAGCAGCTTAAACTGGGGGGCCGGGGAGCAGTACTTC	NA	NA	TRBV7-3	TRBJ2-7
CASSRQAGQYNEQFF	TGTGCCAGCTCACGACAAGCGGGGCAATACAATGAGCAGTTCTTC	medium-sized	TRBD2	TRBV18	TRBJ2-1